This section outlines one TCR beta chain sequence together with its context. Its antigen is still unknown. The repertoire was sequenced with immunoSEQ multiplex PCR; TCRdb's copy has only in-frame clones and lacks some. The sample lists 120,000 or so clones, 93% occurring once. Trimming took 0 bases from V and 2 from J, leaving 7 bases between them. The CDR3 is 14 residues long. Germline lookup yields CDR1 SGHRS and CDR2 YFSETQ. This specimen belongs to a study of OX40 agonist ivuxolimab in advanced cancers. Overall study context: The study enrolled dose-escalation patients with hepatocellular carcinoma, melanoma, renal cell or head and neck cancer. Regarding the study as a whole: Blood T cells, both CD4+ and CD8+, expanded clonally by week 6 at 0.1 to 3.0 mg/kg. The 0.1-3.0 mg/kg partial responders had among the lowest clonal expansion.

The sequence was obtained from an adult with an advanced solid tumor such as melanoma, head and neck, liver or kidney cancer. The chain has TRBV5-1 and TRBJ2-3; the D is unclear. The sequences come from CD4+ or CD8+ T cells sorted from blood, collected in a trial of the OX40 agonist ivuxolimab. For the CDR3, the DNA is TGCGCCAGCAGCTTGGACAGATTCACAGATACGCAGTATTTT. Its translation is CASSLDRFTDTQYF.